This T cell receptor beta chain was sequenced for a study of T-cell reconstitution after alpha-beta-depleted transplantation in children. This CDR3 has 14 residues. V was pared by 1 base and J by 0 bases, with 6 bases between. Germline values: CDR1 DFQATT, CDR2 SNEGSKA (reference sequence). This clonotype was seen ten or more times. Library preparation (for TCRbeta) was performed with unique molecular identifiers. In TCRdb, the PCR reads were re-called with MiXCR into one record per CDR3 protein. The sample includes about 610,000 distinct CDR3 sequences, about 10% seen only once; the top ten take about 4.3%.

This TCR was recovered from a human donor who donated a stem cell graft to a child with acute myeloid leukemia. Sequenced here: PBMCs from the stem cell graft donor, sampled from the stem cell graft. The rearrangement uses TRBV20-1 and TRBJ1-4; D uncertain. As DNA, the CDR3 is TGCAGTGCTAGAGCCAGGACAACTAATGAAAAACTGTTTTTT. Translating it yields CSARARTTNEKLFF.